The present T cell receptor beta chain was sequenced within a study of identical twins (dated by TCRdb to the mid-2010s). Study-wide context: To test whether fetal clonotypes persist, this study deep-sequenced TCR alpha and beta repertoires from monozygotic twins, from unrelated adults of various ages, and from cord blood. To rule out contamination, replicate twin experiments were performed at different times with different library preparation protocols.

Libraries were prepared through 5' RACE. Reads for this sample came from an Illumina HiSeq 2000. Template switching introduced a universal primer binding site; the final cDNA contained a unique molecular identifier, enabling accurate counting of TCR cDNA molecules. Specific primers in the conserved constant-segment region were used to synthesize first-strand cDNA for TCR alpha and beta chains. Each cDNA library was double barcoded, with a SMART-Mk sample barcode plus Illumina barcodes, to control for contamination. TruSeq adapter sequences and Illumina sample barcodes were added in two successive PCR steps. The Illumina HiSeq platform was used with custom primers to sequence TCR alpha and beta cDNA libraries. The paper's data handling went like this. Raw reads were processed with MiGEC to extract unique molecular identifiers, and MiXCR was used to determine CDR3 positions. Recombination models were inferred per individual with the repgenHMM and IGoR tools using an EM algorithm. Shared clonotype analysis was performed with the tcR package in R, normalizing sharing by the product of cloneset sizes. To study raw recombination free of thymic and clonal selection effects, out-of-frame nonproductive sequences were analyzed. TCRdb reworked the public reads: Q25 trimming with fastp, MiXCR clone assembly, productive beta chains retained. Each entry is one CDR3 protein sequence, shown with its most common DNA and genes. Here the V and J calls rest on TCRdb's processing, not on the authors' analysis. Within this sample are 300,000 to 400,000 distinct CDR3 sequences, with roughly an eighth of them counted one time only. Roughly 7% of the sample is in the top ten clones.

The paper's findings and limits, for the study overall: In beta out-of-frame sequences, excess twin sharing was weaker, because having fewer shared sequences lowered the signal-to-noise ratio. Conclusions relied on cross-sectional statistical analysis, since the same donors could not be followed over many years. In monozygotic twins, recombination models systematically underestimated out-of-frame TCR alpha sharing, but the models matched the sharing seen between unrelated individuals. Zero-insertion analyses could be partly confounded by invariant T cells such as MAIT and iNKT, though diverse VJ usage argued against such confounding for most clonotypes. Abundant cord blood beta clonotypes carried fewer insertions; young adult naive repertoires showed a weaker similar trend, while memory repertoires showed none. Compared with coincidental sharing between unrelated individuals, an excess of low generation-probability sequences was observed among out-of-frame TCR alpha sequences shared between twins.

V and J lose 4 bases and 0 bases, and a span of 22 bases separates them. From the germline V gene (reference sequence), CDR1 is SGHAT and CDR2 is FQDESV. The CDR3 covers 19 residues, taking in both the cysteine and the phenylalanine. Here the CDR3 DNA is all that survives: 57 bases in frame from base 1. Only healthy Caucasian donors were included. Three pairs of female monozygotic twins, all aged about 18 to 29 years, made up the twin cohort. CD4+ and CD8+ T cell populations were isolated with positive isolation kits from Invitrogen. Details on this clonotype: What this receptor recognizes is not known. Nothing much larger sits one base from this clone, and base qualities are not available.

These same data were also listed under a study on yellow fever vaccine responses in identical twins. As the second publication notes: According to the authors, in identical twins the way T cells responded to vaccination appeared partly convergent and partly personalized. The study precisely tracked vaccine-responding T cell clones in identical twins.

Sequencing was carried out using CD8+ T cells sorted from blood. The sequence was obtained from a woman under 30 in good health. The V and J segments used are TRBV11-1 and TRBJ1-3, and perhaps TRBD1 as D gene, on 6 matching bases. The CDR3 corresponds to CASSSPGTQYPHSGNTIYF. At the DNA level, the sequence is TGTGCCAGCAGCTCCCCCGGGACACAATATCCCCACTCTGGAAACACCATATATTTT.